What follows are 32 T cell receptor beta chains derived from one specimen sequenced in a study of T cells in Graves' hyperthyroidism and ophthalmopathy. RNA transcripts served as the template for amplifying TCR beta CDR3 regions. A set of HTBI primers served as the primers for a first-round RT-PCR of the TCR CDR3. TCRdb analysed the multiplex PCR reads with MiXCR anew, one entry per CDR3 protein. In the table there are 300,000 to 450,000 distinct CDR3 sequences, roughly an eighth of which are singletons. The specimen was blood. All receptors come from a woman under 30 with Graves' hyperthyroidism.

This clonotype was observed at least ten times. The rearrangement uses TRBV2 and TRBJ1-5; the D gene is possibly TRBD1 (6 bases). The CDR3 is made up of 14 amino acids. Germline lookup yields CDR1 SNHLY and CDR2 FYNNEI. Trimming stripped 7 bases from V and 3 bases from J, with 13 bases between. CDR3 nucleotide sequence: TGTGCCAGCAACCAGGACAGTTACAATCAGCCCCAGCATTTT. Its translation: CASNQDSYNQPQHF.

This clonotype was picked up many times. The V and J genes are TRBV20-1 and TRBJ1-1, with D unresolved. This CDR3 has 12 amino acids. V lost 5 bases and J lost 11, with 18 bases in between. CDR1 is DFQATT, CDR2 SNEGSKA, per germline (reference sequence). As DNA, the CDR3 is TGCAGTGCTCATAAGTTCGGCCTTGGCGCTTTCTTT. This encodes CSAHKFGLGAFF.

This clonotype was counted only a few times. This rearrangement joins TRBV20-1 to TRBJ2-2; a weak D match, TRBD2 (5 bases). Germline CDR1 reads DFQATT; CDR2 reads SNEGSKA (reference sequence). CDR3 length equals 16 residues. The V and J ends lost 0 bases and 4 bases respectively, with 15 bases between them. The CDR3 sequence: CSARDPGNRGTGELFF. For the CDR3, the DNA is TGCAGTGCTAGAGATCCGGGAAACCGAGGCACCGGGGAGCTGTTTTTT.

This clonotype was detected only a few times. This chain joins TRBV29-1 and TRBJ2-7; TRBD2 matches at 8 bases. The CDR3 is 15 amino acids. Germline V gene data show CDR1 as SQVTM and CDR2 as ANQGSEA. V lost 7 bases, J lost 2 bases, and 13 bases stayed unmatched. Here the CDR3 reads CSAQGPGLGTYEQYF. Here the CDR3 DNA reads TGCAGCGCCCAAGGCCCGGGACTAGGAACCTACGAGCAGTACTTC.

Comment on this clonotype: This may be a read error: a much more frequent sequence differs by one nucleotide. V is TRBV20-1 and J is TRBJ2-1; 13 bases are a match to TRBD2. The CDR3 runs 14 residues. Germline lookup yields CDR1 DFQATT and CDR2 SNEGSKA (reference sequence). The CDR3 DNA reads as TGCTGTGCCTCGGGACTAGCGGGGACCGGTGAGCAGTTCTTC. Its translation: CCASGLAGTGEQFF.

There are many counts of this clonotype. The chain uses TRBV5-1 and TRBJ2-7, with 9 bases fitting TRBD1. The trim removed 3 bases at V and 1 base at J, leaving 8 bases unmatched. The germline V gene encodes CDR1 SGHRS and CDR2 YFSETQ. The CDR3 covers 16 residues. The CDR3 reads CASSSVLGQGSYEQYF. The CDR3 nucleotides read TGCGCCAGCAGCTCCGTCCTCGGACAGGGGTCCTACGAGCAGTACTTC.

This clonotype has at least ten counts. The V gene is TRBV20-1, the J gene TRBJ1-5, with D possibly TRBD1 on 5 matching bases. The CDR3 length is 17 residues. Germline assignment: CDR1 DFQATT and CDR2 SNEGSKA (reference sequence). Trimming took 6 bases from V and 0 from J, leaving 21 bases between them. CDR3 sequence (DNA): TGCAGTGCCGAAACAGGAATAGGTGCTTATAGCAATCAGCCCCAGCATTTT. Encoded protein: CSAETGIGAYSNQPQHF.

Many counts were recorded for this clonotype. CDR3: CSVSPPGGGTDTQYF. The CDR3 DNA is TGCAGTGTATCCCCTCCGGGAGGGGGCACAGATACGCAGTATTTT. The chain uses TRBV20-1 and TRBJ2-3; 8 bases fit TRBD2. The CDR3 contains 15 residues. V lost 7 bases, J lost 1 base, and 10 bases stayed unmatched. Germline V gene lookup returns CDR1 DFQATT and CDR2 SNEGSKA (reference sequence).

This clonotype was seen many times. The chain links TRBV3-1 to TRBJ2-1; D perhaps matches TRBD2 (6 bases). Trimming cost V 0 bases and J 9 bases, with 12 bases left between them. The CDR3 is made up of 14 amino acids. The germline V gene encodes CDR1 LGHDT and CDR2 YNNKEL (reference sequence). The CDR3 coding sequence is TGTGCCAGCAGCCAAGAGGGTTCGGGAGCTGAGCAGTTCTTC. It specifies CASSQEGSGAEQFF.

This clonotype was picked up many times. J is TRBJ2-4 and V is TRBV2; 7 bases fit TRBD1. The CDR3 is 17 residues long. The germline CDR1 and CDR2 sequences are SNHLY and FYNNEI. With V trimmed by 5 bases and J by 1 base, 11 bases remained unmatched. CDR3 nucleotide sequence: TGTGCCAGCAGTCAACAGGGGATTGGGATTGCCAAAAACATTCAGTACTTC. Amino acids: CASSQQGIGIAKNIQYF.

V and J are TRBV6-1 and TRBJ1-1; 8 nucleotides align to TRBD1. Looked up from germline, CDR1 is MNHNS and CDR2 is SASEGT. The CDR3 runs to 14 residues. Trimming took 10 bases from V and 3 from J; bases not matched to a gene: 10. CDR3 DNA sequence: TGTGCCACCGACCACGCACAGGGGGACACTGAAGCTTTCTTT. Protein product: CATDHAQGDTEAFF.

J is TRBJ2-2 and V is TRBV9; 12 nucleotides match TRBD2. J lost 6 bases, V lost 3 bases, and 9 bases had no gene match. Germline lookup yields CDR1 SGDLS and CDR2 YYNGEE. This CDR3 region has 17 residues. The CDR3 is CASSGLAGEPVAGELFF. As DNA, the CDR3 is TGTGCCAGCAGCGGACTAGCGGGAGAACCAGTGGCCGGGGAGCTGTTTTTT.

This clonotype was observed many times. The CDR3 DNA follows: TGTGCCAGCACCCCTCCGGGACGGGGAGCCACAGATACGCAGTATTTT. It yields the protein CASTPPGRGATDTQYF. J is TRBJ2-3 and V is TRBV5-6; the D call may be TRBD1 or TRBD2 (5 bases each). The germline V gene has CDR1 SGHDT and CDR2 YYEEEE. This CDR3 is built from 16 residues. Trimming left V 6 bases short and J 2 bases short, with 19 bases between.

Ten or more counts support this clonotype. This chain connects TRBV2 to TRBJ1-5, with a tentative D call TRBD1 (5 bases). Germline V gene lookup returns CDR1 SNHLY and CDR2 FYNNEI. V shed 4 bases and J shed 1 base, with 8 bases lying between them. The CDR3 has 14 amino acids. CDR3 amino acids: CASSGGLSNQPQHF. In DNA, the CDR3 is TGTGCCAGCAGTGGGGGACTAAGCAATCAGCCCCAGCATTTT.

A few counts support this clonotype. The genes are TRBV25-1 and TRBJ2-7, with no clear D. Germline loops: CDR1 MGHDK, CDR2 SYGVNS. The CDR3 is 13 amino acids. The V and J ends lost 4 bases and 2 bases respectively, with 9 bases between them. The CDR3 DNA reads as TGTGCCAGCAGTGCCGCACACACCTACGAGCAGTACTTC. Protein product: CASSAAHTYEQYF.

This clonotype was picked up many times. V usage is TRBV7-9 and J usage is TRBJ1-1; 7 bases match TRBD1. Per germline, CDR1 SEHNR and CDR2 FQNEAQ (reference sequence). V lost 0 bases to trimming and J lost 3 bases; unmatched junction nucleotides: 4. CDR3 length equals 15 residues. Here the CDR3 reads CASSLAGGGYTEAFF. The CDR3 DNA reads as TGTGCCAGCAGCTTAGCAGGGGGCGGGTACACTGAAGCTTTCTTT. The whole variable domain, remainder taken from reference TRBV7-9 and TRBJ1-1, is DTGVSQNPRHKITKRGQNVTFRCDPISEHNRLYWYRQTLGQGPEFLTYFQNEAQLEKSRLLSDRFSAERPKGSFSTLEIQRTEQGDSAMYLCASSLAGGGYTEAFFGQGTRLTVV.

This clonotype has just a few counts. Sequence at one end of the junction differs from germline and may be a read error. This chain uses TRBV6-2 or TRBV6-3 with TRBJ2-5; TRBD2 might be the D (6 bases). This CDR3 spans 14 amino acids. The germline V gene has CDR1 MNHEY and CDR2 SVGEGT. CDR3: CASRWGNGGVFRDF. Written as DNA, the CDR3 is TGTGCCAGCAGGTGGGGCAACGGAGGGGTATTCCGGGACTTC.

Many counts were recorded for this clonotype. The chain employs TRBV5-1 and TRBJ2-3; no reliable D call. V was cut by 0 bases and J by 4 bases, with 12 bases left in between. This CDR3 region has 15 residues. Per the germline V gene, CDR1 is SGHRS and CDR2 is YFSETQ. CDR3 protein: CASSLGSAGPDTQYF. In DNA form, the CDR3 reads TGCGCCAGCAGCTTGGGCTCCGCAGGACCAGATACGCAGTATTTT.

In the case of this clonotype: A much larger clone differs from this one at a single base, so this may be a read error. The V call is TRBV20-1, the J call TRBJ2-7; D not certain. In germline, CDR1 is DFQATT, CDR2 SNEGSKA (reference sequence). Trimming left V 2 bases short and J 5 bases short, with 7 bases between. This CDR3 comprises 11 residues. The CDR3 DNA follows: TGCAGTGCTAGAACTAAAAACGAGCAGTACTTC. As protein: CSARTKNEQYF.

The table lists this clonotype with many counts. The CDR3 is CSARVGTGVTYEQYF. CDR3 nucleotides: TGCAGTGCTAGAGTCGGGACAGGCGTGACCTACGAGCAGTACTTC. This chain links TRBV20-1 with TRBJ2-7; 8 nucleotides line up with TRBD1. V was pared by 1 base and J by 2 bases, with 7 bases of the junction left unmatched. The CDR3 sequence is 15 residues long. Per the germline V gene, CDR1 is DFQATT and CDR2 is SNEGSKA (reference sequence).

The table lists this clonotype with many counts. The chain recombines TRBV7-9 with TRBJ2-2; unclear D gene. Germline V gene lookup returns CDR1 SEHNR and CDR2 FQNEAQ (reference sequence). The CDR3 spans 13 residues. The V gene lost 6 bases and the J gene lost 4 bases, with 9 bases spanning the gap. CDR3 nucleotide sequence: TGTGCCAGCAGTCCAACTGGCACCGGGGAGCTGTTTTTT. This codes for CASSPTGTGELFF.

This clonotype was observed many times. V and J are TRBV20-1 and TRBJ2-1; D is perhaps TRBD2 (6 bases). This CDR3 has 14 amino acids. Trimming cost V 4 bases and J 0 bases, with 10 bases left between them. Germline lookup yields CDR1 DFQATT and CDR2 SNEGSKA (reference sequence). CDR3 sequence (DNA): TGCAGTGCTATAGCGGTTAGCTCCTACAATGAGCAGTTCTTC. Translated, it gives CSAIAVSSYNEQFF.

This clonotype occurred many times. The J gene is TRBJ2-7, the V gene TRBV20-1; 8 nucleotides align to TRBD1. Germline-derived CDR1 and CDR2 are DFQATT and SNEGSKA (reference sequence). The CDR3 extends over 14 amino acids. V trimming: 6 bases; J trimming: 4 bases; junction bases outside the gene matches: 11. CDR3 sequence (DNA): TGCAGTGCAGGTCGTCAGGGGGCAATTTACGAGCAGTACTTC. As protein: CSAGRQGAIYEQYF.

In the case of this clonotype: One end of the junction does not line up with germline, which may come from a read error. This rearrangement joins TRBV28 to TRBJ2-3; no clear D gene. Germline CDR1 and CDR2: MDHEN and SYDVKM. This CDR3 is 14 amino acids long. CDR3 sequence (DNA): TGTGCCAGCGGTTTACAAGCTAGCACAGATACGCAGTATTTT. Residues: CASGLQASTDTQYF.

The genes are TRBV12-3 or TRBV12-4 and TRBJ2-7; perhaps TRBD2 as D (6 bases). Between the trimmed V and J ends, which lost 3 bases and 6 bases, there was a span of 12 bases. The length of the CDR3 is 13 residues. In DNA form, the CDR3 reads TGTGCCAGCAGTTTTTCCGGGGGAGGCGAGCAGTACTTC. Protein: CASSFSGGGEQYF.

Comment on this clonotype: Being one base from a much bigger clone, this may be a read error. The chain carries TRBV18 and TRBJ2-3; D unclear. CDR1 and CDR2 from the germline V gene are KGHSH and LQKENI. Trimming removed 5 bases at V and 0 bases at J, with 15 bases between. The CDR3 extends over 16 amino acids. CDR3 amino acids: CASSFQINPSTDTQYF. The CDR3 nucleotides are TGTGCCAGCTCATTCCAGATCAACCCTAGCACAGATACGCAGTATTTT.

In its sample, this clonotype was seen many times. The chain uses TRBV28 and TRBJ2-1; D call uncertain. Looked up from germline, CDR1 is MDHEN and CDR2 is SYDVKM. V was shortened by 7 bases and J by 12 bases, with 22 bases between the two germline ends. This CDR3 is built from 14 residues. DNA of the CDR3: TGTGCCAGCACGAGGCAGATAGCTGGGTTTGGGCAGTTCTTC. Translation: CASTRQIAGFGQFF.

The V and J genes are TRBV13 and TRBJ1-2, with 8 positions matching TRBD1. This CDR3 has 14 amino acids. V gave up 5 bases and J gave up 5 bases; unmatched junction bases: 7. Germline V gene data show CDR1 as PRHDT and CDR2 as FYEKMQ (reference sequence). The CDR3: CASSNLRTGYGYTF. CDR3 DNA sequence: TGTGCCAGCAGCAACCTAAGGACAGGGTATGGCTACACCTTC.

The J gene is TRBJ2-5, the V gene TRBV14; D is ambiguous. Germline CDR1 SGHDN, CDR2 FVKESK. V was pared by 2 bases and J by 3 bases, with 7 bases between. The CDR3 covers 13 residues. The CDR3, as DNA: TGTGCCAGCAGCCAACGAATCAAAGAGACCCAGTACTTC. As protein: CASSQRIKETQYF. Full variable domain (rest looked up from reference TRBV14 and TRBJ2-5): EAGVTQFPSHSVIEKGQTVTLRCDPISGHDNLYWYRRVMGKEIKFLLHFVKESKQDESGMPNNRFLAERTGGTYSTLKVQPAELEDSGVYFCASSQRIKETQYFGPGTRLLVL.

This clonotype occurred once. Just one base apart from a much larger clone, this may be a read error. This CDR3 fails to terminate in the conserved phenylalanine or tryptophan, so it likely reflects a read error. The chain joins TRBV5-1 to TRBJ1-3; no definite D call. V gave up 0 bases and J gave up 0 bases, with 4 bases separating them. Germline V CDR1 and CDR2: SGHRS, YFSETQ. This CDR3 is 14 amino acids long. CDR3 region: CASSLDGSGNTIYL. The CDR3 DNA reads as TGCGCCAGCAGCTTGGATGGCTCTGGAAACACCATATATCTT.

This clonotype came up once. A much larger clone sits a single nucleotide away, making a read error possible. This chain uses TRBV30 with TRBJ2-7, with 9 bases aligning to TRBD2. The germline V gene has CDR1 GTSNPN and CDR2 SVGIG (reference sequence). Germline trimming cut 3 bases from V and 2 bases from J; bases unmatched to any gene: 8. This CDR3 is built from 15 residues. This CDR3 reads CAWSGIIAGAYEQYF. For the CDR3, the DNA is TGTGCCTGGAGCGGAATTATAGCGGGAGCCTACGAGCAGTACTTC.

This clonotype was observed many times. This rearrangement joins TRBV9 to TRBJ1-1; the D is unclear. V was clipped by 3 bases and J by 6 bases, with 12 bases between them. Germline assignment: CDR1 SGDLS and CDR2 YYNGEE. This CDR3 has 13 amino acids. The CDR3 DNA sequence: TGTGCCAGCAGCGACGTGCGGGAAGCTGAAGCTTTCTTT. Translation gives CASSDVREAEAFF.